These 9 T cell receptor beta chains were all obtained from the same sample, sequenced in a study of cytomegalovirus exposure and HLA in healthy donors. The PCR made use of 60 Vbeta and 13 Jbeta primers. Assay used: immunoSEQ multiplex PCR; TCRdb lists only in-frame clones, some missing. There are 150,000 to 200,000 clones in the sample; just over 75% occur only once, and over 0.95% lies in the top ten. Sequenced sample: PBMCs. The receptors were gathered from a woman between 35 and 50 years old in good health and CMV-seronegative.

This clone came up once. V is TRBV6-1 and J is TRBJ1-2; D is unresolved. Germline lookup yields CDR1 MNHNS and CDR2 SASEGT. Trimming left V 2 bases short and J 4 bases short, with 14 bases between. This CDR3 spans 15 amino acids. CDR3 in amino acids: CASSEYSGRGYGYTF. In DNA, the CDR3 is TGTGCCAGCAGTGAATATTCCGGGAGAGGCTATGGCTACACCTTC.

The chain is built from TRBV5-1 and TRBJ1-5; D remains ambiguous. The V and J ends lost 0 bases and 7 bases respectively, with 14 bases between them. The CDR3 totals 15 residues. CDR1 is SGHRS and CDR2 is YFSETQ in the germline V gene. CDR3 DNA sequence: TGCGCCAGCAGCTTGGGCGAGGGATCTGGGCAGCCCCAGCATTTT. Its translation: CASSLGEGSGQPQHF.

The rearrangement links TRBV5-5 to TRBJ2-5; D remains ambiguous. Germline V CDR1 and CDR2: SGHKS, YYEKEE (reference sequence). V gave up 0 bases and J gave up 2 bases, with 8 bases separating them. The CDR3 is 14 residues long. In DNA, the CDR3 is TGTGCCAGCAGCTTGGGCGGCGCTCAAGAGACCCAGTACTTC. Amino acids: CASSLGGAQETQYF.

The rearrangement uses TRBV6-6 and TRBJ1-2; D possibly corresponds to TRBD1 (5 bases). V gave up 2 bases and J gave up 5 bases, with 6 bases separating them. The CDR3 is 12 residues long. Germline CDR1 is MNHNY and CDR2 is SVGAGI (reference sequence). As DNA, the CDR3 is TGTGCCAGCAGTTACGGGGCTTATGGCTACACCTTC. Protein product: CASSYGAYGYTF.

V usage is TRBV5-4 and J usage is TRBJ1-3, with TRBD1 identical over 8 bases. In germline, CDR1 is SGHNT, CDR2 YYREEE (reference sequence). Trimming removed 2 bases from V and 2 bases from J; junction bases left unmatched: 12. The CDR3 runs 18 residues. The chain's CDR3 is CASSLGTGGETAGNTIYF. The CDR3 DNA sequence: TGTGCCAGCAGCTTAGGGACAGGTGGAGAGACAGCTGGAAACACCATATATTTT.

The chain uses TRBV6-6 and TRBJ2-2; D call uncertain. CDR3 length: 15 amino acids. The germline V gene encodes CDR1 MNHNY and CDR2 SVGAGI (reference sequence). The V gene lost 0 bases and the J gene lost 4 bases, with 9 bases spanning the gap. The chain's CDR3 is CASSYSSSPTGELFF. Here the CDR3 DNA reads TGTGCCAGCAGTTACTCATCTAGTCCCACCGGGGAGCTGTTTTTT.

The V and J genes are TRBV11-1 and TRBJ2-7, with D possibly TRBD1 on 5 matching bases. CDR3 size: 12 residues. The V gene lost 5 bases and the J gene lost 3 bases, with 8 bases spanning the gap. Germline CDR1 and CDR2: SGHAT and FQDESV (reference sequence). For the CDR3, the DNA is TGTGCCAGCAGCGCAGACAGCTACGAGCAGTACTTC. This gives the protein CASSADSYEQYF.

The chain is built from TRBV4-2 and TRBJ1-1; D uncertain. Looked up from germline, CDR1 is LGHNA and CDR2 is YNFKEQ. The CDR3 totals 14 residues. The V end lost 0 bases, the J end lost 1 base, and 6 bases lay between the germline ends. DNA of the CDR3: TGTGCCAGCAGCCAAGAGCTGGCGAACACTGAAGCTTTCTTT. It translates to CASSQELANTEAFF.

V usage is TRBV2 and J usage is TRBJ2-3; tentative D call: TRBD1 (6 bases). Trimming removed 7 bases at V and 0 bases at J, with 17 bases between. Per germline, CDR1 SNHLY and CDR2 FYNNEI. The CDR3 runs 16 residues. CDR3 loop: CASTVQGVSSTDTQYF. CDR3 DNA: TGTGCCAGCACAGTACAGGGAGTTTCTAGCACAGATACGCAGTATTTT.